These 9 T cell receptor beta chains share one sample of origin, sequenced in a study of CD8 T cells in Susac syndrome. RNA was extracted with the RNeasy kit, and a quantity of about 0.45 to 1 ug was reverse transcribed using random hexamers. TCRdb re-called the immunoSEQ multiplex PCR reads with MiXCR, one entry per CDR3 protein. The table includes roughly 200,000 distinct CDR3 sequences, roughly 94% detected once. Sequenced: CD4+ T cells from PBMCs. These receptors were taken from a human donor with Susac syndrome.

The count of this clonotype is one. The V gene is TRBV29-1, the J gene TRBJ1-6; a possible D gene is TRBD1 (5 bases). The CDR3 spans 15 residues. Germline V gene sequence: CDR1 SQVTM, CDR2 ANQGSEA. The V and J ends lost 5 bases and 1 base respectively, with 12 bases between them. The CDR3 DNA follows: TGCAGCGTTAGGGAAGGGGTGTCCTATAATTCACCCCTCCACTTT. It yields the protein CSVREGVSYNSPLHF.

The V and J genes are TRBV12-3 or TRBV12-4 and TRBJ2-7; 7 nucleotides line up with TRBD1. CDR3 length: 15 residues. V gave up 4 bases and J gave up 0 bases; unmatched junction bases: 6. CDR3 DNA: TGTGCCAGCAGTTCCTCCGGGACAGCCTCCTACGAGCAGTACTTC. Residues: CASSSSGTASYEQYF.

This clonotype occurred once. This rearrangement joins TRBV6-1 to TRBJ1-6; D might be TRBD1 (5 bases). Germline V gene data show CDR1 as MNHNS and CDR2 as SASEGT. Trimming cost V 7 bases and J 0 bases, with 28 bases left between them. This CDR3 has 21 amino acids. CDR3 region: CASKRAGKGSWATSYNSPLHF. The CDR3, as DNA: TGTGCCAGCAAGAGGGCAGGAAAGGGGTCTTGGGCTACCTCCTATAATTCACCCCTCCACTTT.

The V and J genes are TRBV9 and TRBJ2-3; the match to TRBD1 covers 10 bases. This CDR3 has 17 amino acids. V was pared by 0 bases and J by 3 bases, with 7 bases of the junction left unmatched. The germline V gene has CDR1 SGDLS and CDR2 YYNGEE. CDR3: CASSVGGQGDLTDTQYF. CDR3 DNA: TGTGCCAGCAGCGTAGGAGGACAGGGGGATCTAACAGATACGCAGTATTTT.

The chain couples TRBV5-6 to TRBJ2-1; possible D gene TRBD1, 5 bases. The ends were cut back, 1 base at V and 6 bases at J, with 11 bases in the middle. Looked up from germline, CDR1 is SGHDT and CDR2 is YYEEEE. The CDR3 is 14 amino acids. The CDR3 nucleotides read TGTGCCAGCAGCTTGAGGGGTCCAGGCAATGAGCAGTTCTTC. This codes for CASSLRGPGNEQFF.

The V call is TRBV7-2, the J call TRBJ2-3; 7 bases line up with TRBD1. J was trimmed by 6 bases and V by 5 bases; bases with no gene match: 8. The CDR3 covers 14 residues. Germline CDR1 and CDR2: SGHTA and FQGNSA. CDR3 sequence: CASSERDSYDTQYF. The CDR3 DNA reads TGTGCCAGCAGCGAACGGGACAGCTACGATACGCAGTATTTT.

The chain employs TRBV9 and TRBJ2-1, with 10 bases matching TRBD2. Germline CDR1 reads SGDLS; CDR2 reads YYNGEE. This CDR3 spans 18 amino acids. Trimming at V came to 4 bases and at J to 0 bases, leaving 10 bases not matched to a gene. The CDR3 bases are TGTGCCAGCAGCCCACGCCCTAGCGGGGGCACCTCCTACAATGAGCAGTTCTTC. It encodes CASSPRPSGGTSYNEQFF. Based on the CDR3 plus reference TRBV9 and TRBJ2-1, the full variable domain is DSGVTQTPKHLITATGQRVTLRCSPRSGDLSVYWYQQSLDQGLQFLIQYYNGEERAKGNILERFSAQQFPDLHSELNLSSLELGDSALYFCASSPRPSGGTSYNEQFFGPGTRLTVL.

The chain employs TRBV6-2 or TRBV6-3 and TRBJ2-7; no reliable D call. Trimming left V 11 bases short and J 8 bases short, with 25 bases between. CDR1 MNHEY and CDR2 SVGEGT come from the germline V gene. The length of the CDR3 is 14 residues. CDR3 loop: CAVQSDGQLAKQYF. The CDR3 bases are TGTGCCGTCCAGTCCGACGGCCAGCTTGCGAAGCAGTACTTC.

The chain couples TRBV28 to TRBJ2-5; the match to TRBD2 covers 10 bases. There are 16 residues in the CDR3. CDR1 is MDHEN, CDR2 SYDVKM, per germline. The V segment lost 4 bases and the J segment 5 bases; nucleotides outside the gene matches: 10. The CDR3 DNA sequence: TGTGCCAGCAGTTCACCGCTAGCGGGGGCGGGTGAGACCCAGTACTTC. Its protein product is CASSSPLAGAGETQYF.